These T cell receptor beta chains were read from a single sample in a study of metastatic and nonmetastatic thyroid tumors. TCRdb re-processed the PCR reads through MiXCR. The table lists roughly 20,000 clones, around 33% of them singletons, with roughly 30% in the top ten. The sequencing sample was made of tumor tissue. Receptor source: a female donor with papillary thyroid cancer or a benign thyroid nodule (not recorded which). Some clones in this sample may be carry-over from other donors' samples. Each CDR3 is given with its conserved first and last residue. A D gene is named only where the DNA matches it firmly. Rows give clone size only sometimes, using once, few, many, or a class for an expanded clone.

len: 16
abundance: many
j_gene: TRBJ2-3
v_gene: TRBV28
d_gene: TRBD1
CDR3aa: CASSSTGTGRTDTQYF
CDR3nt: TGTGCCAGCAGTTCTACCGGGACAGGGCGCACAGATACGCAGTATTTT

len: 20
abundance: .
j_gene: TRBJ2-6
v_gene: TRBV6-2/TRBV6-3
d_gene: TRBD1
CDR3aa: CASSYSIIRTGDGGANVLTF
CDR3nt: TGTGCCAGCAGTTACTCGATAATCAGGACAGGGGATGGTGGGGCCAACGTCCTGACTTTC

len: 15
abundance: many
j_gene: TRBJ1-2
v_gene: TRBV3-1
d_gene: .
CDR3aa: CASSRLLQGEGGYTF
CDR3nt: TGTGCCAGCAGCCGTTTACTACAGGGAGAAGGTGGCTACACCTTC

len: 13
abundance: .
j_gene: TRBJ2-7
v_gene: TRBV27
d_gene: .
CDR3aa: CASSRSGVGEQYF
CDR3nt: TGTGCCAGCAGTCGCTCCGGGGTGGGCGAGCAGTACTTC

len: 14
abundance: .
j_gene: TRBJ2-3
v_gene: TRBV7-9
d_gene: .
CDR3aa: CASSLIQGTDTQYF
CDR3nt: TGTGCCAGCAGCTTAATCCAGGGGACAGATACGCAGTATTTT

len: 20
abundance: few
j_gene: TRBJ2-2
v_gene: TRBV24-1
d_gene: TRBD2
CDR3aa: CATSDPSGLAGGPNTGELFF
CDR3nt: TGTGCCACCAGTGACCCTTCGGGACTAGCGGGGGGCCCGAACACCGGGGAGCTGTTTTTT

len: 14
abundance: few
j_gene: TRBJ1-2
v_gene: TRBV27
d_gene: .
CDR3aa: CASSLSKGLFGYTF
CDR3nt: TGTGCCAGCAGTTTATCGAAGGGGTTGTTTGGCTACACCTTC

len: 15
abundance: few
j_gene: TRBJ1-5
v_gene: TRBV27
d_gene: .
CDR3aa: CASRPLGSSNQPQHF
CDR3nt: TGTGCCAGCAGACCTCTGGGGTCGAGCAATCAGCCCCAGCATTTT

len: 14
abundance: .
j_gene: TRBJ1-3
v_gene: TRBV5-1
d_gene: .
CDR3aa: CASRQDSSGNTIYF
CDR3nt: TGCGCCAGCAGGCAGGACAGCTCTGGAAACACCATATATTTT

len: 14
abundance: .
j_gene: TRBJ1-3
v_gene: TRBV12-3/TRBV12-4
d_gene: .
CDR3aa: CASGRQGSGNTIYF
CDR3nt: TGTGCCAGCGGTAGGCAGGGCTCTGGAAACACCATATATTTT

len: 12
abundance: .
j_gene: TRBJ1-1
v_gene: TRBV19
d_gene: .
CDR3aa: CASSETRTEAFF
CDR3nt: TGTGCCAGTAGTGAAACACGGACTGAAGCTTTCTTT

len: 15
abundance: few
j_gene: TRBJ2-3
v_gene: TRBV28
d_gene: .
CDR3aa: CASTKPMGGSDTQYF
CDR3nt: TGTGCCAGCACTAAGCCGATGGGGGGAAGTGATACGCAGTATTTT

len: 15
abundance: .
j_gene: TRBJ2-6
v_gene: TRBV12-3/TRBV12-4
d_gene: .
CDR3aa: CASSPLGTGANVLTF
CDR3nt: TGTGCCAGCAGCCCTCTTGGGACGGGGGCCAACGTCCTGACTTTC

len: 13
abundance: few
j_gene: TRBJ2-2
v_gene: TRBV19
d_gene: .
CDR3aa: CASSIKNTGELFF
CDR3nt: TGTGCCAGTAGTATAAAGAACACCGGGGAGCTGTTTTTT

len: 15
abundance: .
j_gene: TRBJ1-1
v_gene: TRBV6-2/TRBV6-3
d_gene: TRBD1
CDR3aa: CASSPMDRAETEAFF
CDR3nt: TGTGCCAGCAGTCCCATGGACAGGGCGGAAACTGAAGCTTTCTTT

len: 14
abundance: .
j_gene: TRBJ1-2
v_gene: TRBV5-1
d_gene: .
CDR3aa: CASSPLLQGGGYTF
CDR3nt: TGCGCCAGCAGCCCTCTATTACAGGGTGGTGGCTACACCTTC

len: 17
abundance: .
j_gene: TRBJ2-7
v_gene: TRBV6-1
d_gene: .
CDR3aa: CASSKTGGRAEYYEQYF
CDR3nt: TGTGCCAGCAGTAAAACAGGTGGACGTGCGGAATACTACGAGCAGTACTTC

len: 13
abundance: medium-sized
j_gene: TRBJ1-2
v_gene: TRBV7-9
d_gene: .
CDR3aa: CASRDTGPNGYTF
CDR3nt: TGTGCCAGCAGGGATACAGGTCCCAATGGCTACACCTTC

len: 13
abundance: .
j_gene: TRBJ1-2
v_gene: TRBV11-2
d_gene: TRBD1
CDR3aa: CASSTRTGNDYTF
CDR3nt: TGTGCCAGCAGCACCCGGACAGGGAATGACTACACCTTC

len: 13
abundance: few
j_gene: TRBJ2-1
v_gene: TRBV27
d_gene: .
CDR3aa: CASSFDSYNEQFF
CDR3nt: TGTGCCAGCAGTTTTGACAGTTACAATGAGCAGTTCTTC

len: 13
abundance: .
j_gene: TRBJ1-4
v_gene: TRBV20-1
d_gene: .
CDR3aa: CSATGSSNEKLFF
CDR3nt: TGCAGTGCTACAGGGTCATCAAATGAAAAACTGTTTTTT

len: 15
abundance: many
j_gene: TRBJ2-7
v_gene: TRBV20-1
d_gene: TRBD1
CDR3aa: CSARPPTGWDYEQYF
CDR3nt: TGCAGTGCTAGACCACCGACAGGGTGGGACTACGAGCAGTACTTC

len: 13
abundance: .
j_gene: TRBJ2-2
v_gene: TRBV7-8
d_gene: .
CDR3aa: CASSLRAYGELFF
CDR3nt: TGTGCCAGCAGCTTACGGGCCTACGGGGAGCTGTTTTTT

len: 12
abundance: once
j_gene: TRBJ1-2
v_gene: TRBV20-1
d_gene: .
CDR3aa: CSASRGGEGYTF
CDR3nt: TGCAGTGCTAGCCGGGGGGGAGAGGGCTACACCTTC

len: 15
abundance: .
j_gene: TRBJ2-7
v_gene: TRBV7-9
d_gene: .
CDR3aa: CASSLVAASSYEQYF
CDR3nt: TGTGCCAGCAGCTTAGTAGCAGCCAGCTCCTACGAGCAGTACTTC

len: 12
abundance: .
j_gene: TRBJ1-1
v_gene: TRBV28
d_gene: TRBD1
CDR3aa: CASSIQGDEAFF
CDR3nt: TGTGCCAGCAGTATCCAGGGGGATGAAGCTTTTTTT

len: 13
abundance: .
j_gene: TRBJ2-5
v_gene: TRBV2
d_gene: .
CDR3aa: CASSVEGKETQYF
CDR3nt: TGTGCCAGCAGTGTGGAGGGAAAAGAGACCCAGTACTTC

len: 12
abundance: .
j_gene: TRBJ1-1
v_gene: TRBV5-5
d_gene: .
CDR3aa: CASSPLNTEAFF
CDR3nt: TGTGCCAGCAGCCCATTAAACACTGAAGCTTTCTTT

len: 16
abundance: few
j_gene: TRBJ2-2
v_gene: TRBV6-1
d_gene: .
CDR3aa: CASSWTRGPRAGELFF
CDR3nt: TGTGCCAGCAGCTGGACCAGGGGTCCTAGAGCCGGGGAGCTGTTTTTT

len: 17
abundance: .
j_gene: TRBJ2-2
v_gene: TRBV4-1
d_gene: .
CDR3aa: CASSQVRPGALAGELFF
CDR3nt: TGCGCCAGCAGCCAAGTACGGCCGGGGGCCTTGGCCGGGGAGCTGTTTTTT

len: 16
abundance: .
j_gene: TRBJ1-2
v_gene: TRBV6-1
d_gene: TRBD1
CDR3aa: CASSPARTGDYYGYTF
CDR3nt: TGTGCCAGCAGTCCCGCCCGGACAGGGGATTACTATGGCTACACCTTC

len: 16
abundance: .
j_gene: TRBJ2-5
v_gene: TRBV4-1
d_gene: .
CDR3aa: CASSQGILGVGETQYF
CDR3nt: TGCGCCAGCAGCCAAGGTATCCTGGGAGTCGGGGAGACCCAGTACTTC

len: 13
abundance: many
j_gene: TRBJ1-6
v_gene: TRBV7-2
d_gene: .
CDR3aa: CASSLTGESPLHF
CDR3nt: TGTGCCAGCAGCTTGACAGGAGAATCACCCCTCCACTTT

len: 14
abundance: few
j_gene: TRBJ2-7
v_gene: TRBV6-2/TRBV6-3
d_gene: TRBD2
CDR3aa: CASSYLWTSIEQYF
CDR3nt: TGTGCCAGCAGTTACCTTTGGACTAGCATCGAGCAGTACTTC

len: 16
abundance: .
j_gene: TRBJ2-5
v_gene: TRBV11-1
d_gene: .
CDR3aa: CASSFWGASDFVAQYF
CDR3nt: TGTGCCAGCAGCTTTTGGGGTGCCTCCGACTTCGTGGCCCAGTACTTC

len: 15
abundance: .
j_gene: TRBJ1-2
v_gene: TRBV30
d_gene: .
CDR3aa: CAWSRSGAGNYGYTF
CDR3nt: TGTGCCTGGAGTCGATCAGGGGCGGGGAACTATGGCTACACCTTC

len: 15
abundance: few
j_gene: TRBJ1-2
v_gene: TRBV18
d_gene: TRBD1
CDR3aa: CASSLAPGGHYGYTF
CDR3nt: TGTGCCAGCTCACTAGCCCCAGGGGGCCACTATGGCTACACCTTC

len: 14
abundance: .
j_gene: TRBJ2-7
v_gene: TRBV20-1
d_gene: TRBD1
CDR3aa: CSARAAGGNYEQYF
CDR3nt: TGCAGTGCTAGAGCGGCAGGGGGCAATTACGAGCAGTACTTC

len: 12
abundance: .
j_gene: TRBJ2-7
v_gene: TRBV5-8
d_gene: .
CDR3aa: CASSLVGYEQYF
CDR3nt: TGTGCCAGCAGCTTAGTCGGTTACGAGCAGTACTTC

len: 15
abundance: .
j_gene: TRBJ2-1
v_gene: TRBV18
d_gene: .
CDR3aa: CASSRPGSSYNEQFF
CDR3nt: TGTGCCAGCTCACGACCAGGGAGCTCCTACAATGAGCAGTTCTTC

len: 14
abundance: few
j_gene: TRBJ1-1
v_gene: TRBV6-1
d_gene: TRBD1
CDR3aa: CASRRTGGYTEAFF
CDR3nt: TGTGCCAGCAGGAGGACAGGGGGATATACTGAAGCTTTCTTT

len: 14
abundance: few
j_gene: TRBJ2-3
v_gene: TRBV6-4
d_gene: TRBD2
CDR3aa: CASSEGGGEDTQYF
CDR3nt: TGTGCCAGCAGTGAGGGGGGAGGGGAAGATACGCAGTATTTT

len: 15
abundance: .
j_gene: TRBJ2-2
v_gene: TRBV12-3/TRBV12-4
d_gene: .
CDR3aa: CASSLNSLGTGELFF
CDR3nt: TGTGCCAGCAGTTTGAACAGTCTAGGCACCGGGGAGCTGTTTTTT

len: 14
abundance: once
j_gene: TRBJ2-1
v_gene: TRBV11-2
d_gene: .
CDR3aa: CASSLDPRAEGMFF
CDR3nt: TGTGCCAGCAGCTTAGACCCCCGCGCGGAGGGGATGTTCTTC

len: 13
abundance: .
j_gene: TRBJ1-2
v_gene: TRBV30
d_gene: .
CDR3aa: CAWSVEGVGGYTF
CDR3nt: TGTGCCTGGAGTGTAGAGGGGGTCGGTGGCTACACCTTC

len: 15
abundance: many
j_gene: TRBJ2-3
v_gene: TRBV6-2/TRBV6-3
d_gene: TRBD2
CDR3aa: CASSWTSGSTDTQYF
CDR3nt: TGTGCCAGCAGTTGGACTAGCGGGAGCACAGATACGCAGTATTTT

len: 14
abundance: few
j_gene: TRBJ2-1
v_gene: TRBV6-1
d_gene: TRBD1
CDR3aa: CASRRDRGTKGQFF
CDR3nt: TGTGCCAGCAGACGGGACAGGGGGACAAAGGGACAGTTCTTC

len: 13
abundance: few
j_gene: TRBJ1-2
v_gene: TRBV11-2
d_gene: TRBD1
CDR3aa: CASSSQGDYGYTF
CDR3nt: TGTGCCAGCAGCTCCCAGGGGGACTATGGCTACACCTTC

len: 14
abundance: .
j_gene: TRBJ2-6
v_gene: TRBV6-2/TRBV6-3
d_gene: .
CDR3aa: CASVRRSGANVLTF
CDR3nt: TGTGCCAGCGTTAGGAGGTCTGGGGCCAACGTCCTGACTTTC